A selection of T cell receptor beta chains follows, all from one sample in a study of radiotherapy plus CTLA-4 blockade in lung cancer. Method: immunoSEQ multiplex PCR; TCRdb's copy keeps in-frame clones and lacks some. Of tens of thousands of clones listed, approximately 67% were seen once; the top ten hold about 9%. The starting material was peripheral blood, obtained from a patient treated with radiotherapy plus ipilimumab. Receptors were obtained from a human donor with non-small cell lung cancer whose response to radiotherapy plus ipilimumab could not be evaluated. Both conserved end residues are trimmed from each CDR3. Only some rows state a clone size, as once, few, many or a class for expanded clones.

>TRBV19|.
ASFDGGRGSMEAF
>TRBV5-1|.
ASSSGWREQF
>TRBV6-6|.
ASSYLTGQGDQPQH
>TRBV11-3|few
ASSVLPFPGQQETQY
>TRBV9|.
ASSVVGQGNEKLF
>TRBV9|.
ASSPSPRGAGSSTDTQY
>TRBV21-1|.
ASSKHQGDRSNQPQH
>TRBV5-1|.
ASSLRASGGDNEQF
>TRBV19|.
ASSIDRDRGLQPQH
>TRBV4-1|.
ASSQVDSSYEQY
>TRBV19|few
ASTRNPGQGIYGYT
>TRBV2|few
ASSFEAGGSGELF
>TRBV6-1|.
ASSEPPDSASYEQY
>TRBV4-1|.
ASSQDGPADTQY
>TRBV5-4|.
ASSRYDSPGSAF
>TRBV2|.
ASSLGLDYSDTQY
>TRBV5-1|.
ASSLEGNTGELL
>TRBV6-1|.
ASSGGQLNTEAF
>TRBV5-1|once
ASSLGNRGPYGYT
>TRBV29-1|.
SASGGYNEQF
>TRBV2|.
ASTFGQGRQY
>TRBV5-1|.
ASSKTGVFIDTEAF
>TRBV2|.
ASSEGPRTEAF
>TRBV5-1|few
ASSQGGRGEKLF
>TRBV28|.
ASSSFVRTYEQY
>TRBV6-5|.
ASSREGEQF